This TCR beta chain was identified in a study of blood T cell repertoires in COVID-19. Looking at the study overall: From T cells, B-cell-depleted T cells, or PBMCs came the material, which was cDNA or gDNA.

Only in-frame clones appear in the TCRdb table, and some are missing; sequencing was by immunoSEQ multiplex PCR. This sample yields more than 110,000 clones, of which roughly 89% are seen a single time; roughly 4.3% belongs to the top ten. The TCR was taken from a woman in her thirties or forties with acute or convalescent COVID-19. Sequenced material: peripheral blood.

Here the CDR3 DNA reads TGTGCCAGCAGCTTAGGTCTGACAGGACTCCAGCATTTT. Protein: CASSLGLTGLQHF. The chain combines TRBV7-9 with TRBJ1-5, with a possible D match to TRBD1 (6 bases). This CDR3 is 13 amino acids long. Germline V lookup: CDR1 SEHNR, CDR2 FQNEAQ (reference sequence). Trimming cost V 1 base and J 12 bases, with 13 bases left between them.